The sequence of this TCR beta chain was determined in a study of blood T cells in healthy people across ages. This clonotype appeared many times. Its antigen is unidentified. V lost 4 bases to trimming and J lost 1 base, with 11 bases between them. Germline loops: CDR1 MNHEY, CDR2 SVGAGI. The CDR3 is 15 amino acids. Study-wide results and limits: Age advanced and TCR beta diversity per million T cells fell, roughly linearly. Long-lived and aged donors differed, with more naive CD4+ cells and higher diversity in the long-lived. Diversity of TCR beta correlated strongly with naive T cell percentage. Total diversity from one million sequenced T cells was likely underestimated.

Primers used in a second PCR of about 6 to 12 cycles were a sample-barcoded 5' primer and a J-beta primer mix. TCRdb fed the 5' RACE reads into MiXCR, producing one record per CDR3 protein. The data contain hundreds of thousands of distinct CDR3 sequences, around half of them seen just once; the ten biggest clones take up 20% to 25%. Sequenced material: blood. This clonotype was sampled from an older man in good health. The chain couples TRBV6-5 to TRBJ1-5; TRBD1 is a possible D gene (6 bases). CDR3 residues: CASSLGGGSNQPQHF. CDR3 coding DNA: TGTGCCAGCAGTTTGGGGGGCGGGAGCAATCAGCCCCAGCATTTT.